This is a list of T cell receptor beta chains from one sample in a study of blood T cell repertoires in COVID-19. Repertoires were generated with immunoSEQ multiplex PCR, while TCRdb's copy carries only in-frame clones and drops some. The profile shows almost 400,000 clones, around 87% of them singletons. Sequences were obtained from peripheral blood. These receptors were obtained from an older woman with COVID-19, enrolled during active disease. Each CDR3 is given with its conserved first and last residue. The D gene is left open where the match is weak. Size is omitted from some rows. Given values are once, few, many or a class for expanded clones.

CDR3 DNA	CDR3 protein	J gene	V gene	D gene	clone size
TGTGCCAGCAGTTCCCCCAGGACAGGGGTGTACGGCTACACCTTC	CASSSPRTGVYGYTF	TRBJ1-2	TRBV27	TRBD1	NA
TGTGCCAGTAGTATTGCCCAGGGTAGGACCTATGGCTACACCTTC	CASSIAQGRTYGYTF	TRBJ1-2	TRBV19	NA	NA
TGTGCCAGCAGCTTTAGTCAGGACAGCAGCACCTGCTTC	CASSFSQDSSTCF	TRBJ1-2	TRBV7-8	NA	NA
TGCGCCAGCAGCTTATCTGCAGGGCCCTACGAGCAGTACTTC	CASSLSAGPYEQYF	TRBJ2-7	TRBV5-1	NA	once
TGTGCCAGCAGCTCTCTGGGGGGGGAAAAACTGTTTTTT	CASSSLGGEKLFF	TRBJ1-4	TRBV5-8	NA	NA
TGTGCCAGCAGAACAGGGAACTATGGCTACACCTTC	CASRTGNYGYTF	TRBJ1-2	TRBV28	NA	NA
TGTGCCAGCGGGGGGACAGGGGGCTGGAATGAGCAGTTCTTC	CASGGTGGWNEQFF	TRBJ2-1	TRBV6-5	TRBD1	NA
TGTGCCAGCAGCCACGGGACAGGGAACTATGGCTACACCTTC	CASSHGTGNYGYTF	TRBJ1-2	TRBV7-3	TRBD1	NA
TGTGCCAGTAGTATGGTAGGGGTTAAGAACACTGAAGCTTTCTTT	CASSMVGVKNTEAFF	TRBJ1-1	TRBV19	NA	NA
TGTGCCAGCAGCTTAAAGGCGGGGGGGCCCCTTGAGCAGTTCTTC	CASSLKAGGPLEQFF	TRBJ2-1	TRBV7-3	TRBD2	NA
TGTGCCAGCAGTGAAGAGGTAGCGGGGGCCTCCTACGAGCAGTACTTC	CASSEEVAGASYEQYF	TRBJ2-7	TRBV6-1	TRBD2	NA
TGCGCCAGCACTTTTGGACAGGGGGCAGGGGAAGCTTTCTTT	CASTFGQGAGEAFF	TRBJ1-1	TRBV10-2	TRBD1	NA
TGTGCCAGCTCACCTTCCGGGACAGGGGGCTCCGAGCAGTACTTC	CASSPSGTGGSEQYF	TRBJ2-7	TRBV18	TRBD1	NA
TGTGCCAGCAGCCGCCTCACCCGGGAGACCCAGTACTTC	CASSRLTRETQYF	TRBJ2-5	TRBV3-1/TRBV3-2	NA	NA
TGTGCCAGCAGCTTAATGGGGGGGAACACTGAAGCTTTCTTT	CASSLMGGNTEAFF	TRBJ1-1	TRBV7-3	NA	once
TGTGCCACCAGCAGAGGCTCCGGGACAGGCAATCAGCCCCAGCATTTT	CATSRGSGTGNQPQHF	TRBJ1-5	TRBV15	TRBD1	NA
TGCGCCAGCAGCCAAGTCCTCCGGGACAGGGGGCGCGGTAGAGGCTACACCTTC	CASSQVLRDRGRGRGYTF	TRBJ1-2	TRBV4-1	TRBD1	NA
TGTGCCAGCAGCTTGGCCACTAGCGGGGGCCAGACCCAGTACTTC	CASSLATSGGQTQYF	TRBJ2-5	TRBV5-5	TRBD2	NA
TGTGCCAGCGGAGGACAGGGCGGCGGCTACACCTTC	CASGGQGGGYTF	TRBJ1-2	TRBV2	TRBD1	NA
TGTGCCAGCAGCTTAGATATTGGGACTTCCCAAAACATTCAGTACTTC	CASSLDIGTSQNIQYF	TRBJ2-4	TRBV11-2	NA	NA
TGTGCCAGCAGTGGTGACCTAGGGACACGTTATGGCTACACCTTC	CASSGDLGTRYGYTF	TRBJ1-2	TRBV2	NA	once
TGCGCCAGCAGCCAAACAGGGGGCCAGAAGATCACGCAGTATTTT	CASSQTGGQKITQYF	TRBJ2-3	TRBV4-1	TRBD1	NA
TGTGCCAGCAGCCGGGACACCTACGAGCAGTACTTC	CASSRDTYEQYF	TRBJ2-7	TRBV7-9	NA	NA
TGTGCCAGCAGCGTCGAGAGGACGAACACCGGGGAGCTGTTTTTT	CASSVERTNTGELFF	TRBJ2-2	TRBV9	NA	NA
TGTGCCAGTAGACCGGGACAGGGAGGGGCTGTAGTAGCCCAGCATTTT	CASRPGQGGAVVAQHF	TRBJ1-5	TRBV19	TRBD1	NA
TGTGCCAGTAAAGTGGTCCCCTTCGGGAATCAGCCCCAGCATTTT	CASKVVPFGNQPQHF	TRBJ1-5	TRBV19	NA	NA
TGTGCCAGCAGTTTAGCGGGTGGAGGGAACTATGGCTACACCTTC	CASSLAGGGNYGYTF	TRBJ1-2	TRBV28	NA	once
TGCAGCGTTGTCATGGGTGGCGGGAGCAATCAGCCCCAGCATTTT	CSVVMGGGSNQPQHF	TRBJ1-5	TRBV29-1	NA	few
TGTGCCAGCAGCCGACGAAACTTGCAGGGTTGGGCTAAAAACATTCAGTACTTC	CASSRRNLQGWAKNIQYF	TRBJ2-4	TRBV3-1/TRBV3-2	NA	NA
TGTGCCAGTAGTCGGGCGGGACAGGCGGGGACCCAGTACTTC	CASSRAGQAGTQYF	TRBJ2-5	TRBV19	TRBD1	NA
TGTGCCAGCAGCCGGGGACAGGGCGGTTCTGAAGCTTTCTTT	CASSRGQGGSEAFF	TRBJ1-1	TRBV6-5	TRBD1	NA
TGCAGCGCGAGACAGGGAGCTAATGAAAAACTGTTTTTT	CSARQGANEKLFF	TRBJ1-4	TRBV29-1	TRBD1	NA
TGTGCCAGCAGCCAAGATGCCGCCAGGGCGGATGAGCAGTTCTTC	CASSQDAARADEQFF	TRBJ2-1	TRBV14	NA	NA
TGTGCCAGCAGCTTCGAGGGGGCTGGCAATCAGCCCCAGCATTTT	CASSFEGAGNQPQHF	TRBJ1-5	TRBV7-2	TRBD1	NA
TGTGCCAGCAGCCCAACTAGCGGGGGGATCTACGAGCAGTACTTC	CASSPTSGGIYEQYF	TRBJ2-7	TRBV2	TRBD2	NA
TGTGCCAGCAGTTTATTTGGGACTAGCGGGGGGCAGACCCAGTACTTC	CASSLFGTSGGQTQYF	TRBJ2-5	TRBV28	TRBD2	NA
TGCAGCGTTGTCAGGGGGCGGAACACTGAAGCTTTCTTT	CSVVRGRNTEAFF	TRBJ1-1	TRBV29-1	TRBD1	NA
TGTGCCAGCAGCTCCCAGCGGGACACCGGGGAGCTGTTTTTT	CASSSQRDTGELFF	TRBJ2-2	TRBV5-4	NA	NA
TGTGCCAGCAGCGCTATGGCAGATACGCAGTATTTT	CASSAMADTQYF	TRBJ2-3	TRBV9	NA	NA
TGTGCCAGTAGAGAGGACAGAAGGACTGAAGCTTTCTTT	CASREDRRTEAFF	TRBJ1-1	TRBV19	NA	NA
TGTGCCAGCAGTCGGACAGTCACGGGGACCGGGGAGCTGTTTTTT	CASSRTVTGTGELFF	TRBJ2-2	TRBV4-2	NA	few
TGCGCCAGCAGCTCCAATGTAGCCTATGGCTACACCTTC	CASSSNVAYGYTF	TRBJ1-2	TRBV5-1	NA	NA
TGCGCCAGCAGCCTAAGATTCTACGGGAACACCGGGGAGCTGTTTTTT	CASSLRFYGNTGELFF	TRBJ2-2	TRBV4-1	NA	few
TGTGCCAGCAGCGCCCGGACAGGAACCTATGGCTACACCTTC	CASSARTGTYGYTF	TRBJ1-2	TRBV9	TRBD1	NA
TGTGCCAGCTCACCGCAGGGGGATCAGACCACCATATATTTT	CASSPQGDQTTIYF	TRBJ1-3	TRBV18	TRBD1	NA
TGTGCCAGCAGCAACCACGGAGGGGTCTATGGCTACACCTTC	CASSNHGGVYGYTF	TRBJ1-2	TRBV28	NA	NA
TGTGCCAGCAGTGTGGGCAGCCTGTACGAGCAGTACTTC	CASSVGSLYEQYF	TRBJ2-7	TRBV2	NA	NA
TGTGCCAGCAGCTCCGGGACTAGAGTTTACACCGGGGAGCTGTTTTTT	CASSSGTRVYTGELFF	TRBJ2-2	TRBV7-2	TRBD2	few
TGTGCCAGCAGTTACTCCGGGACAGGGGCACCCTACGAGCAGTACTTC	CASSYSGTGAPYEQYF	TRBJ2-7	TRBV6-5	TRBD1	NA
TGCGCCAGCAGCTTGGCGGTCCCCCTCCCAGGGTGGGAAGAAAAACTGTTTTTT	CASSLAVPLPGWEEKLFF	TRBJ1-4	TRBV5-1	NA	NA
TGTGCCAGCACCTCCCGGGGGGGCAATCAGCCCCAGCATTTT	CASTSRGGNQPQHF	TRBJ1-5	TRBV2	NA	NA
TGTGCCAGCAGCCAGAATCCTCCGGGACTACTTTTCTACGAGCAGTACTTC	CASSQNPPGLLFYEQYF	TRBJ2-7	TRBV7-2	TRBD2	NA
TGCGCCAGCAGCACCGGACTTGGCCAAGAGACCCAGTACTTC	CASSTGLGQETQYF	TRBJ2-5	TRBV5-1	NA	NA
TGCAGCGGTTTCCAGGGTCCGAACACTGAAGCTTTCTTT	CSGFQGPNTEAFF	TRBJ1-1	TRBV29-1	NA	NA
TGTGCCAGCAGCCAAGGTCCCCAATCCTACAATGAGCAGTTCTTC	CASSQGPQSYNEQFF	TRBJ2-1	TRBV14	NA	NA
TGTGCCAGCAGCCCCGAGGGGGCGGCCTTTCAAGAGACCCAGTACTTC	CASSPEGAAFQETQYF	TRBJ2-5	TRBV7-2	TRBD1	once
TGCGCCAGCAGCCCGGGGGGACAGGGCGGGAGTAATGAAAAACTGTTTTTT	CASSPGGQGGSNEKLFF	TRBJ1-4	TRBV5-1	TRBD1	NA
TGTGCCAGCAGTGACAGGGGCGGGAGCAATCAGCCCCAGCATTTT	CASSDRGGSNQPQHF	TRBJ1-5	TRBV2	NA	NA